The 15 T cell receptor beta chains given below trace back to one sample, sequenced in a study of shared clonotypes between healthy human individuals. Sequencing was performed with immunoSEQ multiplex PCR; in TCRdb, only in-frame clones are kept and a portion is missing. The table has approximately 320,000 clones, around 86% seen once; the top ten hold about a sixth. Sequencing input: memory CD8+ T cells sorted from blood. Subset specified: CD45RO+ cells pooled with CCR7-negative TemRA cells. The source of these receptors is a man aged 18-30 years in good health.

The chain recombines TRBV28 with TRBJ1-3, with TRBD1 matching over 9 bases. Germline assignment: CDR1 MDHEN and CDR2 SYDVKM. After removal of 2 bases from V and 1 base from J, the junction contained 9 bases not matched to a gene. The CDR3 is 18 residues long. The CDR3 nucleotides are TGTGCCAGCAGTTTAGTATATCCGGGACAGGGTTCTGGAAACACCATATATTTT. It codes for CASSLVYPGQGSGNTIYF.

This clone appeared once. The J gene is TRBJ1-4, the V gene TRBV2; the match to TRBD1 covers 8 bases. The CDR3 extends over 14 amino acids. V trimming: 5 bases; J trimming: 5 bases; junction bases outside the gene matches: 4. Per the germline V gene, CDR1 is SNHLY and CDR2 is FYNNEI. The CDR3 coding sequence is TGTGCCAGCAGTAGGACAGGGTCGAATGAAAAACTGTTTTTT. It codes for CASSRTGSNEKLFF.

V gene TRBV5-4 combines with J gene TRBJ1-5; TRBD1 agrees at 9 bases. J gave up 7 bases and V 4 bases, and 18 bases lay outside the gene matches. The CDR3 has 18 residues. Germline V lookup: CDR1 SGHNT, CDR2 YYREEE (reference sequence). This CDR3 is CASSPGPGQGNSGQPQHF. Here the CDR3 DNA reads TGTGCCAGCAGCCCTGGTCCCGGACAGGGGAATTCCGGGCAGCCCCAGCATTTT.

V gene TRBV5-8 combines with J gene TRBJ2-1; 10 bases match TRBD1. There are 13 residues in the CDR3. V dropped 7 bases and J dropped 4; count of bases not matched to a gene: 2. The germline V gene has CDR1 SGHTS and CDR2 YDEGEE. The CDR3 is CASRTGGYNEQFF. CDR3 nucleotides: TGTGCCAGCCGGACAGGGGGATACAATGAGCAGTTCTTC.

The chain uses TRBV2 and TRBJ1-2, with 9 bases matching TRBD1. The germline gives CDR1 SNHLY, CDR2 FYNNEI. There are 15 residues in the CDR3. V was pared by 4 bases and J by 4 bases, with 7 bases of the junction left unmatched. The CDR3 region is CASSGGQGQGYGYTF. The CDR3 DNA is TGTGCCAGCAGTGGGGGACAGGGCCAAGGCTATGGCTACACCTTC. Together with reference TRBV2 and TRBJ1-2, the CDR3 gives the full variable domain: EPEVTQTPSHQVTQMGQEVILRCVPISNHLYFYWYRQILGQKVEFLVSFYNNEISEKSEIFDDQFSVERPDGSNFTLKIRSTKLEDSAMYFCASSGGQGQGYGYTFGSGTRLTVV.

V gene TRBV28 combines with J gene TRBJ1-5; D call uncertain. V dropped 3 bases and J dropped 7 bases, with 16 bases sitting between them. The CDR3 runs to 15 residues. Germline loops: CDR1 MDHEN, CDR2 SYDVKM. The CDR3 sequence: CASSLATALGQPQHF. In nucleotides, the CDR3 is TGTGCCAGCAGTTTGGCAACAGCTTTAGGCCAGCCCCAGCATTTT.

The chain carries TRBV9 and TRBJ2-1, with 12 bases fitting TRBD2. This CDR3 has 15 amino acids. The ends lost 3 bases at V and 8 bases at J; junction bases unmatched: 6. Per germline, CDR1 SGDLS and CDR2 YYNGEE. This CDR3 is CASSATSGSLDEQFF. The CDR3 region has the DNA TGTGCCAGCAGCGCGACTAGCGGGAGTCTGGATGAGCAGTTCTTC.

This rearrangement joins TRBV27 to TRBJ1-1, with D possibly matching TRBD1 (6 bases). Trimming pared 0 bases from V and 6 bases from J, leaving 11 bases between. The CDR3 has 14 residues. From germline, CDR1 is MNHEY and CDR2 SMNVEV (reference sequence). CDR3 coding DNA: TGTGCCAGCAGTTTATCTCAGGGGACCTCTGAAGCTTTCTTT. Its translation: CASSLSQGTSEAFF.

V and J are TRBV15 and TRBJ2-7; D gene unclear. Germline V gene sequence: CDR1 LNHNV, CDR2 YYDKDF (reference sequence). The CDR3 has 14 amino acids. V was trimmed by 3 bases and J by 3 bases, leaving 12 bases between them. As DNA, the CDR3 is TGTGCCACCAGCAGGGGCAGGCGGTACTACGAGCAGTACTTC. Translation: CATSRGRRYYEQYF.

The chain carries TRBV4-3 and TRBJ2-5, with 10 bases aligning to TRBD2. The CDR3 totals 15 residues. V shed 1 base and J 3 bases; nucleotides not matched to a gene: 2. Germline CDR1 and CDR2: LGHNA and YSLEER. CDR3 sequence: CASSQVLAGEETQYF. CDR3 nucleotide sequence: TGCGCCAGCAGCCAAGTCCTAGCGGGAGAAGAGACCCAGTACTTC.

The chain is built from TRBV7-2 and TRBJ2-1; D might be TRBD1 (5 bases). Per germline, CDR1 SGHTA and CDR2 FQGNSA. V shed 5 bases and J shed 0 bases, with 11 bases lying between them. This CDR3 contains 15 residues. The CDR3 coding sequence is TGTGCCAGCAGCCCGTTGCAGGGCTCCTACAATGAGCAGTTCTTC. Translation: CASSPLQGSYNEQFF.

This chain uses TRBV5-1 with TRBJ2-7; D is unclear. The V and J ends lost 4 bases and 2 bases respectively, with 16 bases between them. Per germline, CDR1 SGHRS and CDR2 YFSETQ. This CDR3 contains 15 residues. DNA for the CDR3: TGCGCCAGCAGCCCCCAACGGACGGCCACCTACGAGCAGTACTTC. Protein: CASSPQRTATYEQYF. Full variable domain (missing parts from reference TRBV5-1 and TRBJ2-7): KAGVTQTPRYLIKTRGQQVTLSCSPISGHRSVSWYQQTPGQGLQFLFEYFSETQRNKGNFPGRFSGRQFSNSRSEMNVSTLELGDSALYLCASSPQRTATYEQYFGPGTRLTVT.

This chain connects TRBV4-1 to TRBJ1-1; TRBD1 matches 8 bases. CDR3 length: 14 amino acids. Per germline, CDR1 MGHRA and CDR2 YSYEKL. J gave up 5 bases and V 1 base, and 3 bases lay outside the gene matches. CDR3 DNA sequence: TGCGCCAGCAGCCAAGTTCACAGGGGGACTGAAGCTTTCTTT. It is translated as CASSQVHRGTEAFF.

J is TRBJ2-2 and V is TRBV4-2; 7 nucleotides agree with TRBD2. The V gene end was trimmed by 1 base and the J gene end by 3 bases; junction bases not matched to a gene: 11. Germline V gene lookup returns CDR1 LGHNA and CDR2 YNFKEQ. This CDR3 is built from 18 residues. CDR3 sequence (DNA): TGTGCCAGCAGCCAAGGCCCACCAGGGAGGGTCGACACCGGGGAGCTGTTTTTT. Translation: CASSQGPPGRVDTGELFF.

This chain links TRBV30 with TRBJ2-5; D may be TRBD1 (5 bases). The CDR3 runs 13 residues. Germline values: CDR1 GTSNPN, CDR2 SVGIG (reference sequence). V was pared by 2 bases and J by 7 bases, with 14 bases between. The CDR3 region is CAWSITGPGTQYF. CDR3 nucleotides: TGTGCCTGGAGTATTACAGGCCCAGGGACCCAGTACTTC.